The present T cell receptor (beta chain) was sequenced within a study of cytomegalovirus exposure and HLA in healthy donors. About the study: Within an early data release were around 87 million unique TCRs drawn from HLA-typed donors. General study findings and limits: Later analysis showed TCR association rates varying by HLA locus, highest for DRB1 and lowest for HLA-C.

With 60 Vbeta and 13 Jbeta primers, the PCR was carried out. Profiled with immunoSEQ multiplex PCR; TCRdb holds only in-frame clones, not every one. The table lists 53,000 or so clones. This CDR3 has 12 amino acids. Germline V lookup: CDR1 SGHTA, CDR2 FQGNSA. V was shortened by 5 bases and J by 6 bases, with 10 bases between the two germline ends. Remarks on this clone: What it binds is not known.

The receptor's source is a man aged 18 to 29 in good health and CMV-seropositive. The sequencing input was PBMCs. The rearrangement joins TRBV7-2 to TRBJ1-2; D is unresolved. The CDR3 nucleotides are TGTGCCAGCAGCCTTTCGACACATGGCTACACCTTC. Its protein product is CASSLSTHGYTF.